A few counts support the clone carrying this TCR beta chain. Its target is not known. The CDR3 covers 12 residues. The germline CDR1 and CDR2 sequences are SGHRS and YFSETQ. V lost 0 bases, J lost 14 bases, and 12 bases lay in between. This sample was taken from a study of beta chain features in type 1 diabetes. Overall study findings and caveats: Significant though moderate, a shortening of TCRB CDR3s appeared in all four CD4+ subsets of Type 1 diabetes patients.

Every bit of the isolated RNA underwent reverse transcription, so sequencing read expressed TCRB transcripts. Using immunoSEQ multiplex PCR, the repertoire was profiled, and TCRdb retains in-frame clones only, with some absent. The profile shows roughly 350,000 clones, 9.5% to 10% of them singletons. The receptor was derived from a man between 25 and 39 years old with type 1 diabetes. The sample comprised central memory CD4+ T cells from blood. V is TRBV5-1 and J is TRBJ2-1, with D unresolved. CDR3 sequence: CASSLDGWDEFF. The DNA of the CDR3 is TGCGCCAGCAGCTTGGACGGTTGGGATGAGTTCTTC.